The rows below give T cell receptor beta chains drawn from one sample of a study of shared clonotypes between healthy human individuals. Some clones are missing from TCRdb's copy, which holds only in-frame ones; the method was immunoSEQ multiplex PCR. Among 550,000 to 650,000 clones listed, approximately 96% were seen once. The source material was naive CD8+ T cells sorted from blood. These receptors were obtained from a woman in her 30s in good health. CDR3s include the opening cysteine and the closing phenylalanine or tryptophan. Fields, in order: D gene, V gene, clone size, J gene, CDR3 protein, CDR3 DNA. D genes are given only for firm matches. Expanded clones get a size class; other rows say once, few or many, or leave the size out.

D: .
V: TRBV29-1
size: .
J: TRBJ1-2
CDR3: CSVLAGGRNYGYTF
DNA: TGCAGCGTTCTCGCGGGAGGTAGGAACTATGGCTACACCTTC

D: .
V: TRBV4-2
size: .
J: TRBJ2-3
CDR3: CASSQEGPPLAEGDVDTQYF
DNA: TGTGCCAGCAGCCAAGAAGGCCCTCCTCTAGCGGAGGGGGATGTAGATACGCAGTATTTT

D: .
V: TRBV7-9
size: .
J: TRBJ2-1
CDR3: CASWQMSNEQFF
DNA: TGTGCCAGCTGGCAAATGAGCAATGAGCAGTTCTTC

D: .
V: TRBV25-1
size: once
J: TRBJ2-1
CDR3: CASSDPGAVSYNEQFF
DNA: TGTGCCAGCAGCGACCCAGGGGCAGTCTCCTACAATGAGCAGTTCTTC

D: .
V: TRBV4-1
size: .
J: TRBJ1-5
CDR3: CASSPAGKGSNQPQHF
DNA: TGCGCCAGCAGCCCAGCAGGGAAGGGGAGCAATCAGCCCCAGCATTTT

D: .
V: TRBV4-1
size: .
J: TRBJ2-1
CDR3: CASSQGTSRNEQFF
DNA: TGCGCCAGCAGCCAAGGAACTAGTCGCAATGAGCAGTTCTTC

D: TRBD2
V: TRBV27
size: .
J: TRBJ2-7
CDR3: CASSFASSGLREQYF
DNA: TGTGCCAGCAGTTTTGCGTCTAGCGGACTAAGAGAGCAGTACTTC

D: .
V: TRBV7-6
size: .
J: TRBJ1-1
CDR3: CASSFFSLGLNSEAFF
DNA: TGTGCCAGCAGCTTTTTTTCTCTGGGGTTGAACAGTGAAGCTTTCTTT

D: .
V: TRBV5-6
size: .
J: TRBJ1-1
CDR3: CASSSSPPAEAFF
DNA: TGTGCCAGCAGCTCCTCCCCCCCCGCTGAAGCTTTCTTT

D: .
V: TRBV28
size: .
J: TRBJ1-1
CDR3: CASADTGIEAFF
DNA: TGTGCCAGCGCCGACACGGGGATTGAAGCTTTCTTT

D: .
V: TRBV9
size: once
J: TRBJ1-1
CDR3: CASSPSGATNTEAFF
DNA: TGTGCCAGCAGCCCCTCAGGGGCGACGAACACTGAAGCTTTCTTT

D: .
V: TRBV29-1
size: .
J: TRBJ1-1
CDR3: CSVPRGNTEAFF
DNA: TGCAGCGTTCCCAGGGGGAACACTGAAGCTTTCTTT

D: TRBD2
V: TRBV30
size: .
J: TRBJ2-1
CDR3: CAWKGLAGWLHNEQFF
DNA: TGTGCCTGGAAAGGACTAGCGGGATGGCTTCACAATGAGCAGTTCTTC

D: .
V: TRBV5-1
size: .
J: TRBJ2-1
CDR3: CASSLAGGHEQFF
DNA: TGCGCCAGCAGCTTGGCGGGCGGGCATGAGCAGTTCTTC

D: .
V: TRBV5-1
size: .
J: TRBJ1-1
CDR3: CASSLGGRSDTEAFF
DNA: TGCGCCAGCAGCTTGGGTGGCAGATCGGACACTGAAGCTTTCTTT

D: .
V: TRBV5-1
size: .
J: TRBJ1-5
CDR3: CASSLDPDQPQHF
DNA: TGCGCCAGCAGCTTGGATCCGGATCAGCCCCAGCATTTT

D: .
V: TRBV9
size: .
J: TRBJ2-1
CDR3: CASSVGGTYNEQFF
DNA: TGTGCCAGCAGCGTAGGGGGCACCTACAATGAGCAGTTCTTC

D: TRBD1
V: TRBV28
size: once
J: TRBJ2-5
CDR3: CASSLAGGRETQYF
DNA: TGTGCCAGCAGTTTGGCAGGGGGTCGAGAGACCCAGTACTTC

D: .
V: TRBV28
size: .
J: TRBJ2-7
CDR3: CASSLGRFSYEQYF
DNA: TGTGCCAGCAGTTTGGGCAGGTTCTCCTACGAGCAGTACTTC

D: TRBD2
V: TRBV2
size: .
J: TRBJ2-5
CDR3: CASTPPEGGSGSRDF
DNA: TGTGCCAGCACCCCCCCAGAGGGAGGCAGCGGGAGTAGGGACTTC

D: .
V: TRBV6-6
size: once
J: TRBJ2-1
CDR3: CASSYSARSGDEQFF
DNA: TGTGCCAGCAGTTACTCGGCCCGGAGCGGCGATGAGCAGTTCTTC

D: .
V: TRBV13
size: .
J: TRBJ2-5
CDR3: CASSEQGRVETQYF
DNA: TGTGCCAGCAGCGAACAGGGACGGGTAGAGACCCAGTACTTC

D: TRBD2
V: TRBV28
size: .
J: TRBJ2-1
CDR3: CASRGTSGSSYNEQFF
DNA: TGTGCCAGCAGAGGGACTAGCGGAAGCTCCTACAATGAGCAGTTCTTC

D: .
V: TRBV5-4
size: .
J: TRBJ2-2
CDR3: CASSLWATGELFF
DNA: TGTGCCAGCAGCTTGTGGGCCACCGGGGAGCTGTTTTTT

D: .
V: TRBV7-2
size: .
J: TRBJ2-7
CDR3: CASSRAYEQYF
DNA: TGTGCCAGCAGCCGCGCCTACGAGCAGTACTTC

D: .
V: TRBV2
size: .
J: TRBJ2-7
CDR3: CASSGAGIKTHEQYF
DNA: TGTGCCAGCAGTGGGGCAGGGATTAAGACCCACGAGCAGTACTTC

D: .
V: TRBV7-8
size: .
J: TRBJ1-2
CDR3: CASSLGQAFGYGYTF
DNA: TGTGCCAGCAGCTTAGGACAGGCCTTTGGTTATGGCTACACCTTC

D: .
V: TRBV13
size: once
J: TRBJ1-1
CDR3: CASRTVGQVNTEAFF
DNA: TGTGCCAGCAGGACGGTCGGGCAGGTGAACACTGAAGCTTTCTTT

D: .
V: TRBV6-5
size: .
J: TRBJ1-4
CDR3: CASSYSGRGDEKLFF
DNA: TGTGCCAGCAGTTACTCGGGGAGGGGTGATGAAAAACTGTTTTTT

D: .
V: TRBV9
size: .
J: TRBJ1-1
CDR3: CASSVESLGEAFF
DNA: TGTGCCAGCAGCGTAGAGAGTTTGGGGGAAGCTTTCTTT

D: TRBD2
V: TRBV9
size: few
J: TRBJ2-7
CDR3: CASSGGLGPYEQYF
DNA: TGTGCCAGCAGCGGGGGACTAGGGCCCTACGAGCAGTACTTC

D: TRBD2
V: TRBV27
size: .
J: TRBJ2-7
CDR3: CASSLIAGVYEQYF
DNA: TGTGCCAGCAGTTTAATAGCGGGAGTCTACGAGCAGTACTTC

D: .
V: TRBV19
size: .
J: TRBJ1-3
CDR3: CASSIGAGSGNTIYF
DNA: TGTGCCAGTAGTATAGGAGCAGGCTCTGGAAACACCATATATTTT

D: .
V: TRBV7-6
size: .
J: TRBJ1-4
CDR3: CASRTQAATNEKLFF
DNA: TGTGCCAGCAGGACCCAAGCTGCAACTAATGAAAAACTGTTTTTT

D: TRBD1
V: TRBV6-6
size: .
J: TRBJ1-2
CDR3: CASSSQGGENYGYTF
DNA: TGTGCCAGCAGTTCACAGGGGGGGGAGAACTATGGCTACACCTTC

D: TRBD2
V: TRBV18
size: .
J: TRBJ2-7
CDR3: CASSPQRELNYEQYF
DNA: TGTGCCAGCTCACCACAGCGGGAGCTGAACTACGAGCAGTACTTC

D: .
V: TRBV7-9
size: .
J: TRBJ2-7
CDR3: CASSPRSDRSSYEQYF
DNA: TGTGCCAGCAGCCCCCGGAGTGACAGGAGCTCCTACGAGCAGTACTTC

D: .
V: TRBV13
size: .
J: TRBJ2-4
CDR3: CASSSGTNAPLTRSVENIQYF
DNA: TGTGCCAGCAGTTCCGGGACAAACGCCCCCTTGACCCGTTCAGTCGAAAACATTCAGTACTTC

D: TRBD1
V: TRBV27
size: .
J: TRBJ2-7
CDR3: CASSLSPGTGSYEQYF
DNA: TGTGCCAGCAGTTTATCCCCTGGGACAGGGTCCTACGAGCAGTACTTC

D: .
V: TRBV14
size: .
J: TRBJ2-7
CDR3: CASSQVLGNEQYF
DNA: TGTGCCAGCAGCCAAGTTTTGGGTAACGAGCAGTACTTC

D: .
V: TRBV28
size: .
J: TRBJ2-2
CDR3: CASSKTTKYTGELFF
DNA: TGTGCCAGCAGTAAGACTACTAAATACACCGGGGAGCTGTTTTTT

D: .
V: TRBV5-4
size: .
J: TRBJ2-4
CDR3: CASSFWGAKNIQYF
DNA: TGTGCCAGCAGCTTCTGGGGGGCCAAAAACATTCAGTACTTC

D: TRBD2
V: TRBV25-1
size: .
J: TRBJ2-7
CDR3: CASSEFAGGLVEQYF
DNA: TGTGCCAGCAGTGAGTTTGCGGGAGGGCTTGTCGAGCAGTACTTC

D: .
V: TRBV27
size: .
J: TRBJ2-7
CDR3: CASSSGAGSEQYF
DNA: TGTGCCAGCAGCTCTGGTGCGGGCAGCGAGCAGTACTTC

D: .
V: TRBV27
size: .
J: TRBJ2-7
CDR3: CASPGHSYEQYF
DNA: TGTGCCAGCCCCGGACACTCGTACGAGCAGTACTTC

D: .
V: TRBV7-9
size: .
J: TRBJ1-1
CDR3: CASSLVLGYTEAFF
DNA: TGTGCCAGCAGCTTAGTTTTGGGATACACTGAAGCTTTCTTT

D: TRBD2
V: TRBV7-9
size: .
J: TRBJ2-7
CDR3: CASSETSGAYEQYF
DNA: TGTGCCAGCAGCGAGACTAGCGGAGCCTACGAGCAGTACTTC

D: .
V: TRBV11-2
size: .
J: TRBJ2-3
CDR3: CASSQNRDTQYF
DNA: TGTGCCAGCAGCCAGAATAGAGATACGCAGTATTTT

D: TRBD2
V: TRBV5-4
size: .
J: TRBJ2-1
CDR3: CASSLASGRNNEQFF
DNA: TGTGCCAGCAGCTTGGCTAGCGGGAGGAACAATGAGCAGTTCTTC

D: TRBD1
V: TRBV6-6
size: .
J: TRBJ2-5
CDR3: CASSSLMGTDQETQYF
DNA: TGTGCCAGCAGTTCCTTAATGGGGACAGATCAAGAGACCCAGTACTTC

D: TRBD2
V: TRBV4-1
size: .
J: TRBJ2-1
CDR3: CASSQDVVLSGRETYNEQFF
DNA: TGCGCCAGCAGCCAAGATGTGGTACTAAGCGGGAGAGAAACCTACAATGAGCAGTTCTTC

D: .
V: TRBV13
size: .
J: TRBJ2-7
CDR3: CASSFYRDPQYF
DNA: TGTGCCAGCAGCTTCTACCGGGACCCGCAGTACTTC